The present T cell receptor beta chain was sequenced within a study of T cells in Graves' hyperthyroidism and ophthalmopathy. Study conclusions and caveats: Ophthalmopathy cases were set apart from stable hyperthyroidism by a 13 V-J model.

Amplification yielded TCR beta CDR3 regions, with RNA transcripts as the source. During a first-round RT-PCR of the TCR CDR3, the HTBI primer set was used. Each CDR3 protein gets one entry after TCRdb re-called the multiplex PCR reads with MiXCR. The sample has more than 500,000 distinct CDR3 sequences, roughly 16% seen once. In its sample, this clonotype was seen many times. As yet, its antigen is unknown. Absence of ophthalmopathy progression within 18 months defined stable Graves' hyperthyroidism. Any patient presenting with uncontrolled infection, other autoimmune disease, pregnancy or lactation was left out. Germline V gene sequence: CDR1 SEHNR, CDR2 FQNEAQ (reference sequence). V was pared by 3 bases and J by 3 bases, with 9 bases of the junction left unmatched. There are 17 residues in the CDR3.

The sequencing input was blood. This TCR derives from a woman between 25 and 40 years old with Graves' hyperthyroidism. The chain combines TRBV7-9 with TRBJ2-3; TRBD2 matches 10 bases. This CDR3 reads CASSFGLAEGRTDTQYF. The CDR3 DNA reads TGTGCCAGCAGCTTCGGACTAGCGGAGGGAAGAACAGATACGCAGTATTTT.